In this sample, the clone carrying this TCR beta chain turned up a few times. Its antigen is not identified. This entry belongs to a study of T cell responses to AZD1222 COVID-19 vaccine. Clones were read by immunoSEQ multiplex PCR, and TCRdb kept only the in-frame ones, dropping some. The repertoire holds fewer than 200,000 clones, with approximately 87% as singletons. General study results and limits: Spike-spanning, vaccine-associated CD4 TCRs were dominant at 160-218 and 743-854. Repertoires in all cases were sampled only once the peak T cell response had passed.

CDR3 length: 15 residues. Trimming removed 7 bases from V and 6 bases from J, with 19 bases in between. The germline V gene encodes CDR1 SNHLY and CDR2 FYNNEI. The sequence was obtained from an adult who received the AZD1222 COVID-19 vaccine. The specimen comprised peripheral blood, sampled 28 days after the second AZD1222 dose. The chain couples TRBV2 to TRBJ1-5; possible D gene TRBD1, 5 bases. CDR3 loop: CASKRDPGEGQPQHF. CDR3 nucleotide sequence: TGTGCCAGCAAGAGGGACCCTGGGGAAGGTCAGCCCCAGCATTTT. The full variable domain, its missing parts supplied by reference TRBV2 and TRBJ1-5, is EPEVTQTPSHQVTQMGQEVILRCVPISNHLYFYWYRQILGQKVEFLVSFYNNEISEKSEIFDDQFSVERPDGSNFTLKIRSTKLEDSAMYFCASKRDPGEGQPQHFGDGTRLSIL.